These 4 T cell receptor beta chains originate from one sample sequenced in a study of T-cell reconstitution after alpha-beta-depleted transplantation in children. It was with unique molecular identifiers that the TCRbeta library was prepared. TCRdb used MiXCR to reprocess the PCR reads, holding one entry per CDR3 protein. Of about 110,000 distinct CDR3 sequences in the sample, 9% to 12% are singletons; the top ten hold 8%. The source was PBMCs from the stem cell graft donor, collected from the stem cell graft. These receptors were collected from a human donor who donated a stem cell graft to a child with acute lymphoblastic leukemia.

This clonotype was counted many times. V is TRBV20-1 and J is TRBJ2-7, with D perhaps matching TRBD2 (5 bases). Germline CDR1 reads DFQATT; CDR2 reads SNEGSKA (reference sequence). The CDR3 length is 10 residues. Trimming took 1 base from V and 7 from J, leaving 5 bases between them. The CDR3 loop reads CSARGREQYF. DNA of the CDR3: TGCAGTGCTAGAGGGAGGGAGCAGTACTTC.

This clonotype was observed many times. V gene TRBV11-2 combines with J gene TRBJ2-7; TRBD2 matches at 10 bases. The CDR3 is made up of 17 amino acids. Germline CDR1 SGHAT, CDR2 FQNNGV. After removal of 4 bases from V and 2 bases from J, the junction contained 11 bases not matched to a gene. CDR3 sequence: CASSSRVAGGGPYEQYF. CDR3 sequence (DNA): TGTGCCAGCAGCTCCCGGGTAGCGGGAGGTGGGCCCTACGAGCAGTACTTC. Supplemented by reference TRBV11-2 and TRBJ2-7, the full variable domain reads EAGVAQSPRYKIIEKRQSVAFWCNPISGHATLYWYQQILGQGPKLLIQFQNNGVVDDSQLPKDRFSAERLKGVDSTLKIQPAKLEDSAVYLCASSSRVAGGGPYEQYFGPGTRLTVT.

This clonotype was found many times. The chain uses TRBV5-1 and TRBJ2-1; 7 bases match TRBD1. This CDR3 contains 13 residues. V lost 4 bases, J lost 4 bases, and 2 bases stayed unmatched. The germline V gene encodes CDR1 SGHRS and CDR2 YFSETQ. Here the CDR3 reads CASSMGQYNEQFF. The CDR3 DNA follows: TGCGCCAGCAGCATGGGACAGTACAATGAGCAGTTCTTC.

This clonotype has at least ten counts. The chain carries TRBV18 and TRBJ2-7; 8 nucleotides match TRBD1. J lost 2 bases, V lost 6 bases, and 9 bases had no gene match. The CDR3 is made up of 15 amino acids. Germline values: CDR1 KGHSH, CDR2 LQKENI. The DNA for the CDR3 is TGTGCCAGCTCGGACAGGGATCAACTTGCCTACGAGCAGTACTTC. It specifies CASSDRDQLAYEQYF.